This TCR beta chain was captured by sequencing in a study of control samples from healthy donors and cancer patients. Sequencing was performed with immunoSEQ multiplex PCR; in TCRdb, only in-frame clones are kept and a portion is missing. The sample shows 150,000 to 200,000 clones, approximately 94% of them seen only once. The V end was cut by 0 bases, the J end by 4 bases, with 11 bases between. The CDR3 consists of 15 residues. Germline values: CDR1 SGHAT, CDR2 FQNNGV. The TCR originated in a man in his 60s with colorectal cancer. The specimen sequenced was PBMCs. V usage is TRBV11-2 and J usage is TRBJ2-3; D may be TRBD2 (6 bases). The CDR3 reads CASSLDGDLSDTQYF. CDR3 coding DNA: TGTGCCAGCAGCTTAGATGGGGACTTATCAGATACGCAGTATTTT.